These 26 T cell receptor beta chains were all obtained from the same sample, sequenced in a study of cytomegalovirus exposure and HLA in healthy donors. The PCR employed 60 Vbeta primers together with 13 Jbeta primers. Clones were sequenced by immunoSEQ multiplex PCR, and TCRdb holds only the in-frame ones, with some missing. The sample includes a few hundred thousand clones, more than 60% seen only once; the top ten take about 2.5%. The sample was PBMCs. These receptors were collected from a woman aged 60 to 75 in good health and CMV-seropositive.

The chain joins TRBV5-1 to TRBJ2-7, with D possibly matching TRBD1 (6 bases). The CDR3 sequence is 15 residues long. The V gene's germline CDR1 is SGHRS and CDR2 YFSETQ. V gave up 4 bases and J gave up 2 bases, with 16 bases separating them. The CDR3 bases are TGCGCCAGCAGCCCCAAGACAGGCCTTGCCTACGAGCAGTACTTC. Encoded protein: CASSPKTGLAYEQYF. Full variable domain (missing parts from reference TRBV5-1 and TRBJ2-7): KAGVTQTPRYLIKTRGQQVTLSCSPISGHRSVSWYQQTPGQGLQFLFEYFSETQRNKGNFPGRFSGRQFSNSRSEMNVSTLELGDSALYLCASSPKTGLAYEQYFGPGTRLTVT.

The rearrangement uses TRBV28 and TRBJ1-2; 8 bases line up with TRBD1. Germline CDR1 MDHEN, CDR2 SYDVKM. V was pared by 6 bases and J by 4 bases, with 7 bases of the junction left unmatched. The CDR3 is 14 residues long. CDR3: CASSPPGQVYGYTF. The CDR3 DNA follows: TGTGCCAGCAGCCCACCGGGACAGGTCTATGGCTACACCTTC.

The J gene is TRBJ2-7, the V gene TRBV4-2; 11 nucleotides line up with TRBD1. The CDR3 runs 14 residues. CDR1 is LGHNA and CDR2 is YNFKEQ in the germline V gene. The ends lost 4 bases at V and 6 bases at J; junction bases unmatched: 5. The CDR3 region is CASSLGQGAIEQYF. The CDR3 region has the DNA TGTGCCAGCAGCCTCGGACAGGGGGCAATCGAGCAGTACTTC.

About this clone itself: Other nucleotide sequences from this sample produce the same CDR3. The chain uses TRBV5-1 and TRBJ1-4, with 8 nucleotides matching TRBD1. The CDR3 length is 14 residues. V lost 5 bases to trimming and J lost 2 bases; unmatched junction nucleotides: 2. The germline gives CDR1 SGHRS, CDR2 YFSETQ. CDR3 amino acids: CASRGQGTNEKLFF. For the CDR3, the DNA is TGCGCCAGCAGAGGACAGGGCACTAATGAAAAACTGTTTTTT. Supplemented by reference TRBV5-1 and TRBJ1-4, the full variable domain reads KAGVTQTPRYLIKTRGQQVTLSCSPISGHRSVSWYQQTPGQGLQFLFEYFSETQRNKGNFPGRFSGRQFSNSRSEMNVSTLELGDSALYLCASRGQGTNEKLFFGSGTQLSVL.

The chain is built from TRBV27 and TRBJ2-7; TRBD2 aligns across 7 bases. Looked up from germline, CDR1 is MNHEY and CDR2 is SMNVEV (reference sequence). Germline trimming cut 10 bases from V and 6 bases from J; bases unmatched to any gene: 9. The CDR3 has 12 residues. The CDR3 DNA is TGTGCCACCATGAGACTAGCAGGCGAGCAGTACTTC. It codes for CATMRLAGEQYF.

This chain uses TRBV7-9 with TRBJ2-5, with 9 bases lining up with TRBD1. The CDR3 has 15 amino acids. CDR1 and CDR2 (germline): SEHNR, FQNEAQ (reference sequence). J lost 4 bases, V lost 0 bases, and 3 bases had no gene match. The CDR3: CASSLASQGAETQYF. The CDR3 DNA reads as TGTGCCAGCAGCTTAGCGTCACAGGGGGCAGAGACCCAGTACTTC.

This clone was picked up one time. The chain combines TRBV28 with TRBJ2-7; 7 nucleotides align to TRBD2. Germline V lookup: CDR1 MDHEN, CDR2 SYDVKM. The CDR3 sequence is 15 residues long. Unmatched junction bases numbered 16, after V lost 8 bases and J lost 6 bases. CDR3 coding DNA: TGTGCCAGCGGGGCTAGCGGAGACCTCTTGGGCGAGCAGTACTTC. Protein product: CASGASGDLLGEQYF.

The chain joins TRBV7-9 to TRBJ2-6, with D unclear. The CDR3 has 12 residues. CDR1 SEHNR and CDR2 FQNEAQ come from the germline V gene (reference sequence). The CDR3 protein is CSTFPGANVLTF. The CDR3 nucleotides read TGTTCCACCTTTCCCGGGGCCAACGTCCTGACTTTC.

The V and J genes are TRBV5-4 and TRBJ1-1, with D hard to call. The CDR3 is 13 amino acids. CDR1 is SGHNT, CDR2 YYREEE, per germline (reference sequence). V dropped 2 bases and J dropped 8 bases, with 13 bases sitting between them. The DNA for the CDR3 is TGTGCCAGCAGCTTTCAAGCCGGAGCGGAAGCTTTCTTT. This translates into CASSFQAGAEAFF.

The genes are TRBV7-8 and TRBJ2-1; 7 bases map to TRBD2. Trimming removed 5 bases from V and 3 bases from J; junction bases left unmatched: 4. The CDR3 has 14 amino acids. In germline, CDR1 is SGHVS, CDR2 FQNEAQ. CDR3 protein: CASSGGVLYNEQFF. The CDR3 coding sequence is TGTGCCAGCAGCGGGGGGGTCCTCTACAATGAGCAGTTCTTC.

The chain has TRBV15 and TRBJ2-1; 11 nucleotides match TRBD2. The ends lost 0 bases at V and 10 bases at J; junction bases unmatched: 5. The germline gives CDR1 LNHNV, CDR2 YYDKDF (reference sequence). The CDR3 totals 15 residues. CDR3 in amino acids: CATSRDSASGREQFF. The CDR3 coding sequence is TGTGCCACCAGCAGAGATTCTGCTAGCGGGAGGGAGCAGTTCTTC.

In this sample, this clone turned up once. The V and J genes are TRBV7-8 and TRBJ2-5; TRBD1 aligns across 10 bases. This CDR3 is 17 amino acids long. The germline V gene encodes CDR1 SGHVS and CDR2 FQNEAQ. V lost 4 bases, J lost 2 bases, and 10 bases stayed unmatched. The CDR3 region is CASSSSHDRGPQETQYF. The CDR3 DNA follows: TGTGCCAGCAGCTCTTCTCATGACAGGGGGCCTCAAGAGACCCAGTACTTC.

The chain carries TRBV11-2 and TRBJ2-3, with 10 bases identical to TRBD2. The CDR3 extends over 17 amino acids. Trimming cost V 1 base and J 1 base; bases outside gene matches: 5. Germline assignment: CDR1 SGHAT and CDR2 FQNNGV. This CDR3 is CASSLVIAGGGTDTQYF. In DNA form, the CDR3 reads TGTGCCAGCAGCTTAGTTATAGCGGGGGGAGGCACAGATACGCAGTATTTT.

Comments on this clone: Within the sample, other DNA sequences also encode this same CDR3. The chain links TRBV7-2 to TRBJ1-1, with D possibly TRBD1 on 5 matching bases. The CDR3 spans 14 residues. Between the trimmed V and J ends, which lost 1 base and 1 base, there was a span of 7 bases. Per germline, CDR1 SGHTA and CDR2 FQGNSA. The CDR3 reads CASSLVGANTEAFF. The CDR3 coding sequence is TGTGCCAGCAGCTTAGTAGGGGCGAACACTGAAGCTTTCTTT.

This clone was detected once. The genes are TRBV7-2 and TRBJ2-7; D uncertain. The V gene's germline CDR1 is SGHTA and CDR2 FQGNSA. Trimming cost V 5 bases and J 3 bases, with 8 bases left between them. This CDR3 contains 12 residues. In DNA form, the CDR3 reads TGTGCCAGCAGCAGACTTAGCTACGAGCAGTACTTC. Translation gives CASSRLSYEQYF.

J is TRBJ1-2 and V is TRBV18; 7 bases line up with TRBD1. The CDR3 is 14 amino acids. Germline CDR1 KGHSH, CDR2 LQKENI. Trimming took 4 bases from V and 14 from J; bases not matched to a gene: 16. CDR3 DNA sequence: TGTGCCAGCTCACGAGAGACAGGGTGGAGGTTGGAGACCTTC. The encoded protein is CASSRETGWRLETF.

In this sample, this clone turned up a few times. The rearrangement joins TRBV6-6 to TRBJ1-2; D not certain. The V gene lost 7 bases and the J gene lost 6 bases, with 12 bases spanning the gap. Germline-derived CDR1 and CDR2 are MNHNY and SVGAGI (reference sequence). The CDR3 runs to 12 residues. In DNA, the CDR3 is TGTGCCAGCACCACTCTCCGGGATGGCTACACCTTC. This sequence encodes CASTTLRDGYTF.

The rearrangement uses TRBV27 and TRBJ1-4; 9 nucleotides line up with TRBD1. CDR1 is MNHEY and CDR2 is SMNVEV in the germline V gene (reference sequence). The junction had 17 bases not matched to a gene; V was cut back by 11 bases and J by 4 bases. This CDR3 contains 17 residues. This chain's CDR3 is CAGQSGTGLKLNEKLFF. CDR3 coding DNA: TGTGCCGGCCAATCCGGGACAGGGCTTAAACTTAATGAAAAACTGTTTTTT. The whole variable domain, filled in from reference TRBV27 and TRBJ1-4, reads EAQVTQNPRYLITVTGKKLTVTCSQNMNHEYMSWYRQDPGLGLRQIYYSMNVEVTDKGDVPEGYKVSRKEKRNFPLILESPSPNQTSLYFCAGQSGTGLKLNEKLFFGSGTQLSVL.

V usage is TRBV18 and J usage is TRBJ1-5; a weak D match, TRBD1 (5 bases). With 3 bases removed from V and 7 bases from J, the gap between germline ends came to 13 bases. Germline-derived CDR1 and CDR2 are KGHSH and LQKENI. The CDR3 sequence is 14 residues long. CDR3 nucleotide sequence: TGTGCCAGCTCACCGCAGGGAACCCAACAGCCCCAGCATTTT. Protein sequence: CASSPQGTQQPQHF.

This clone was observed a single time. The rearrangement joins TRBV2 to TRBJ2-3, with D possibly matching TRBD2 (6 bases). V lost 4 bases and J 6 bases, leaving 8 bases between the germline ends. The CDR3 contains 12 residues. Germline V gives CDR1 SNHLY, CDR2 FYNNEI. The DNA for the CDR3 is TGTGCCAGCAGTGGACTAGGGGATACGCAGTATTTT. It codes for CASSGLGDTQYF.

This chain uses TRBV28 with TRBJ1-5, with 9 bases that match TRBD1. The germline gives CDR1 MDHEN, CDR2 SYDVKM. This CDR3 region has 16 residues. Trimming at V came to 5 bases and at J to 5 bases, leaving 10 bases not matched to a gene. CDR3 DNA sequence: TGTGCCAGCAGTACCGCGGGACAGGGAAAGGATCAGCCCCAGCATTTT. This translates into CASSTAGQGKDQPQHF.

The rearrangement uses TRBV18 and TRBJ1-1, with a weak D call TRBD1 (5 bases). The germline gives CDR1 KGHSH, CDR2 LQKENI. Trimming pared 5 bases from V and 2 bases from J, leaving 9 bases between. CDR3 length: 13 amino acids. CDR3 in amino acids: CASSSTENTEAFF. The DNA of the CDR3 is TGTGCCAGCTCATCGACAGAAAACACTGAAGCTTTCTTT.

Details on this clone: The DNA is omitted, as the CDR3 cannot be located on it reliably, and the CDR3 follows TCRdb's listing. The V call is TRBV4-1, the J call TRBJ1-2. Germline lookup yields CDR1 MGHRA and CDR2 YSYEKL. From its first to its last residue, the CDR3 has 12 amino acids. The chain's CDR3 is CASSQVGEGSTF.

The count of this clone is one. V usage is TRBV5-1 and J usage is TRBJ1-1, with TRBD1 matching over 7 bases. The CDR3 has 16 residues. Germline V gene data show CDR1 as SGHRS and CDR2 as YFSETQ. After removal of 1 base from V and 0 bases from J, the junction contained 6 bases not matched to a gene. The CDR3 region is CASSLSTGAMNTEAFF. The CDR3 DNA reads as TGCGCCAGCAGCTTGTCCACAGGGGCCATGAACACTGAAGCTTTCTTT. Supplemented by reference TRBV5-1 and TRBJ1-1, the full variable domain reads KAGVTQTPRYLIKTRGQQVTLSCSPISGHRSVSWYQQTPGQGLQFLFEYFSETQRNKGNFPGRFSGRQFSNSRSEMNVSTLELGDSALYLCASSLSTGAMNTEAFFGQGTRLTVV.

V gene TRBV15 combines with J gene TRBJ2-6; a weak D match, TRBD2 (6 bases). This CDR3 comprises 16 residues. The germline V gene encodes CDR1 LNHNV and CDR2 YYDKDF (reference sequence). The ends were cut back, 1 base at V and 2 bases at J, with 9 bases in the middle. CDR3 coding DNA: TGTGCCACCAGCAGAGCAGGCGGGGCTGGGGCCAACGTCCTGACTTTC. As protein: CATSRAGGAGANVLTF.

This clone was recorded once. The chain uses TRBV14 and TRBJ2-2, with 13 positions matching TRBD2. Unmatched junction bases numbered 9, after V lost 1 base and J lost 7 bases. CDR3 length: 18 residues. Germline-derived CDR1 and CDR2 are SGHDN and FVKESK. DNA of the CDR3: TGTGCCAGCAGCCAAGTGCCGGGACTAGCGGGAAAGGACGGGGAGCTGTTTTTT. It codes for CASSQVPGLAGKDGELFF.